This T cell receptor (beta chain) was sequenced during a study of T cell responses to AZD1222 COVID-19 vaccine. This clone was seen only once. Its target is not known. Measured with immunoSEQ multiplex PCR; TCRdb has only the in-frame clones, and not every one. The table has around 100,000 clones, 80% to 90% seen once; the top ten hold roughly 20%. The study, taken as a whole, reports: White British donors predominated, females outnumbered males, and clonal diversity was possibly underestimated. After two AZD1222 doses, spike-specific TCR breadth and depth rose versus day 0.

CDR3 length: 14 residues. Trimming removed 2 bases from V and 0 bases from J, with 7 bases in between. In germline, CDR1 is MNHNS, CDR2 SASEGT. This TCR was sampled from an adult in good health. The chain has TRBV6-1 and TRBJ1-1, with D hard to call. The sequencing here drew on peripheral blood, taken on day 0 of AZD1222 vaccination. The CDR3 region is CASSENHMNTEAFF. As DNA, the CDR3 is TGTGCCAGCAGTGAAAATCACATGAACACTGAAGCTTTCTTT.